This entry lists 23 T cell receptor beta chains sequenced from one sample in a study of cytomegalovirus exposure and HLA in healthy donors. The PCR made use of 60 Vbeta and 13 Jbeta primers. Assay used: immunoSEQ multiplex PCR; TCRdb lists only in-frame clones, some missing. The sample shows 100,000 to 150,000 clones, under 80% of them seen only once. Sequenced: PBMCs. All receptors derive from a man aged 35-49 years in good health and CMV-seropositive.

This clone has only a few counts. Here the CDR3 DNA reads TGCGCCAGCAGCCAGATCCAGGGGATGAGAGGCTACACCTTC. It translates to CASSQIQGMRGYTF. The chain carries TRBV4-1 and TRBJ1-2; perhaps TRBD1 as D (6 bases). This CDR3 contains 14 residues. Per germline, CDR1 MGHRA and CDR2 YSYEKL. V lost 3 bases, J lost 8 bases, and 16 bases lay in between.

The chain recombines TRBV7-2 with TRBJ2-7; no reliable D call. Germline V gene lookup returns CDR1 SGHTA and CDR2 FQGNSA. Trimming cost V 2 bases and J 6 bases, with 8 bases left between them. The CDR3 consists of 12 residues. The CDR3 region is CASSLSPGEQYF. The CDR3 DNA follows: TGTGCCAGCAGCTTATCCCCCGGCGAGCAGTACTTC.

The CDR3 DNA reads as TGTGCCAGCAGCTTAGGAAGGGGGCTCGGAGAGACCCAGTACTTC. This sequence encodes CASSLGRGLGETQYF. The chain employs TRBV7-3 and TRBJ2-5; 7 bases align to TRBD1. V was pared by 2 bases and J by 4 bases, with 7 bases of the junction left unmatched. The germline V gene encodes CDR1 SGHTA and CDR2 FQGTGA. The length of the CDR3 is 15 residues.

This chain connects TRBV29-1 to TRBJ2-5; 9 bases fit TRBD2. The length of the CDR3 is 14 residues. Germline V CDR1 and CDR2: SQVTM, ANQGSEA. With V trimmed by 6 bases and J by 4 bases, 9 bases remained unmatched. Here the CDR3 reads CSVGVAGVGETQYF. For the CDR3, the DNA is TGCAGCGTAGGGGTAGCGGGAGTTGGAGAGACCCAGTACTTC.

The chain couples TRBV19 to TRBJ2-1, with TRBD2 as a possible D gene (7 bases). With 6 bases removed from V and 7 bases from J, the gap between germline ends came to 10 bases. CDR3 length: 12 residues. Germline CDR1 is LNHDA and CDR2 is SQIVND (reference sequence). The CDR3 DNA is TGTGCCAGTAGCAAGGGGGGGAATGAGCAGTTCTTC. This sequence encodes CASSKGGNEQFF.

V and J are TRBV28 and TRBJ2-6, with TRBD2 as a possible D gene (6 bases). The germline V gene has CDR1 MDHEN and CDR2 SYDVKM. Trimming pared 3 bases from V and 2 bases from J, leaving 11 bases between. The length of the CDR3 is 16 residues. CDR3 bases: TGTGCCAGCAGTTTGGAGGGACGGACTGGGGCCAACGTCCTGACTTTC. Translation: CASSLEGRTGANVLTF.

CDR3 bases: TGTGCCAGCAGCTTAGCGGGAGGGCTTGGTTACGAGCAGTACTTC. The encoded protein is CASSLAGGLGYEQYF. V gene TRBV7-9 combines with J gene TRBJ2-7; 7 nucleotides agree with TRBD2. The length of the CDR3 is 15 residues. Per the germline V gene, CDR1 is SEHNR and CDR2 is FQNEAQ (reference sequence). V lost 0 bases, J lost 4 bases, and 6 bases stayed unmatched.

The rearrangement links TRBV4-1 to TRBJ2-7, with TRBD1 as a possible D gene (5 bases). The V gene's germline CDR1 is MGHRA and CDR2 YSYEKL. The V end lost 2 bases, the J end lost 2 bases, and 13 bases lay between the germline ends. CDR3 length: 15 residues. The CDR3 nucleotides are TGCGCCAGCAGCCAATTATGGGGCGGAGCCTACGAGCAGTACTTC. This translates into CASSQLWGGAYEQYF.

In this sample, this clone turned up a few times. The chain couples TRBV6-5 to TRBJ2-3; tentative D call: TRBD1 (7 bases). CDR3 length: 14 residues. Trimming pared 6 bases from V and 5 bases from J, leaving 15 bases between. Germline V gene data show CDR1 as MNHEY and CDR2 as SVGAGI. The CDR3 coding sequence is TGTGCCAGCAGAAACAGGGGTAGCGGAGATACGCAGTATTTT. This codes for CASRNRGSGDTQYF.

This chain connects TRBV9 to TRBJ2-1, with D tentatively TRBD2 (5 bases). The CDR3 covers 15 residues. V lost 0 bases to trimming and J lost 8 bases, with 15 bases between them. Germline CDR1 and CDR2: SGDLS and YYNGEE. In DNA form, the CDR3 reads TGTGCCAGCAGCGTAGAGGGCGGACTCAAGGATGAGCAGTTCTTC. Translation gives CASSVEGGLKDEQFF.

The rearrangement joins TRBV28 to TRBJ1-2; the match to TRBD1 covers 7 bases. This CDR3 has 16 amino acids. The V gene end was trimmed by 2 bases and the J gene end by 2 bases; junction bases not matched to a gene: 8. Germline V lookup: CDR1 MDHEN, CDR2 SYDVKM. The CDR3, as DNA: TGTGCCAGCAGTTTACCCAAGTCGGGACAGAACTATGGCTACACCTTC. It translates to CASSLPKSGQNYGYTF.

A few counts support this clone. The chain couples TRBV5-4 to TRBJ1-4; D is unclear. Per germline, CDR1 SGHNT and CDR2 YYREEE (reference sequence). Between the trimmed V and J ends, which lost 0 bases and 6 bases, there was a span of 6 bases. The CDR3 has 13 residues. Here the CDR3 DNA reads TGTGCCAGCAGCTTGGAACTGGATGAAAAACTGTTTTTT. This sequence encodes CASSLELDEKLFF. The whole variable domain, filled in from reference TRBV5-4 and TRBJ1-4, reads ETGVTQSPTHLIKTRGQQVTLRCSSQSGHNTVSWYQQALGQGPQFIFQYYREEENGRGNFPPRFSGLQFPNYSSELNVNALELDDSALYLCASSLELDEKLFFGSGTQLSVL.

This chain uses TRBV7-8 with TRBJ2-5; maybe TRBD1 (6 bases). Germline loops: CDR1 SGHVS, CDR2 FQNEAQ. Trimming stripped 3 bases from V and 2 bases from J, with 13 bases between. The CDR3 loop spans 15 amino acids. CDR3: CASSFRQAPQETQYF. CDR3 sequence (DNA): TGTGCCAGCAGCTTTCGACAGGCACCACAAGAGACCCAGTACTTC. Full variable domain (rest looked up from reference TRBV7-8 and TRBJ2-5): GAGVSQSPRYKVAKRGQDVALRCDPISGHVSLFWYQQALGQGPEFLTYFQNEAQLDKSGLPSDRFFAERPEGSVSTLKIQRTQQEDSAVYLCASSFRQAPQETQYFGPGTRLLVL.

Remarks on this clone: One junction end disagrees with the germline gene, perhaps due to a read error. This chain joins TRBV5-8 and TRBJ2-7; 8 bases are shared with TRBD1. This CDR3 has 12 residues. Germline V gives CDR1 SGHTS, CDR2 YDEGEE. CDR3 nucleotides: TGTGCCAGCAGCTCAACAGGGGGGAGATTCGGCTTC. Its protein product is CASSSTGGRFGF.

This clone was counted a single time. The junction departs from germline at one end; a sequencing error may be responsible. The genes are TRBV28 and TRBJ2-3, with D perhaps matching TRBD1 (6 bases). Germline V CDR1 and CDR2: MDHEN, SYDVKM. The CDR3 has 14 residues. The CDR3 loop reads CANSSTGDTDTQYF. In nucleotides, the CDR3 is TGTGCCAACAGTTCGACAGGTGACACAGATACGCAGTATTTT.

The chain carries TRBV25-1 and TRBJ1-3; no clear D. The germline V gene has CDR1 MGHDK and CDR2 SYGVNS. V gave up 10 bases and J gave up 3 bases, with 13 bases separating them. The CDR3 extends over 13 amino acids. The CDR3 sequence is CATSWAGGNTIYF. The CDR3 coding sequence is TGTGCCACTAGTTGGGCGGGTGGAAACACCATATATTTT.

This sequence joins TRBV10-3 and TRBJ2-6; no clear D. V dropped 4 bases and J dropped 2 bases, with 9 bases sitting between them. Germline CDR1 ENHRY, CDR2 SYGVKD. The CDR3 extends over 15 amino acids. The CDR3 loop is CAISVGAAGANVLTF. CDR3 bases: TGTGCCATCAGTGTTGGAGCTGCTGGGGCCAACGTCCTGACTTTC.

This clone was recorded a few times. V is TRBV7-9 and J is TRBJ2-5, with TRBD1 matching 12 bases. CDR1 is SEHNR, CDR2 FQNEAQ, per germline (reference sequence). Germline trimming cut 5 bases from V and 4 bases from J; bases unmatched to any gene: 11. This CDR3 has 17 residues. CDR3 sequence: CASSPLGGTGGRETQYF. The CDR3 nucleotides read TGTGCCAGCAGCCCCCTAGGCGGGACAGGGGGCAGAGAGACCCAGTACTTC.

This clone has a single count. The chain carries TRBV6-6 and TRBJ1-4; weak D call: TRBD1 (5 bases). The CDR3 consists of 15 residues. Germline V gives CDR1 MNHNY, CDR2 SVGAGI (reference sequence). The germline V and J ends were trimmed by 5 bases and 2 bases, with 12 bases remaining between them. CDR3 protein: CASSGGWATNEKLFF. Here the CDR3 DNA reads TGTGCCAGCAGTGGGGGGTGGGCGACTAATGAAAAACTGTTTTTT.

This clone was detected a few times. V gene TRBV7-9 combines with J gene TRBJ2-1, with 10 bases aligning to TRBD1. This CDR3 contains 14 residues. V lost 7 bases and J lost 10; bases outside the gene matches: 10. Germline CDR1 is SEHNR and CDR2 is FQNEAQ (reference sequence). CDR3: CASIADRGPWEQFF. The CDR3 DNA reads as TGTGCCAGCATCGCCGACAGGGGGCCGTGGGAGCAGTTCTTC.

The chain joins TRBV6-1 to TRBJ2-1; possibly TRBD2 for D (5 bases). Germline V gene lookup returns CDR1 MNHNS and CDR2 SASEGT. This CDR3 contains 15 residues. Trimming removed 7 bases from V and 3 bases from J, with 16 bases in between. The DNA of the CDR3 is TGTGCCAGCAAATTCGGAGCGGAGAACTACAATGAGCAGTTCTTC. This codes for CASKFGAENYNEQFF.

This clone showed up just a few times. The CDR3 coding sequence is TGCGCCAGCAGCCTCACCGGGAGGCCCTACGAGCAGTACTTC. This codes for CASSLTGRPYEQYF. This chain joins TRBV4-1 and TRBJ2-7; 7 nucleotides line up with TRBD2. This CDR3 contains 14 residues. Trimming removed 4 bases from V and 2 bases from J; junction bases left unmatched: 5. Germline CDR1 and CDR2: MGHRA and YSYEKL.

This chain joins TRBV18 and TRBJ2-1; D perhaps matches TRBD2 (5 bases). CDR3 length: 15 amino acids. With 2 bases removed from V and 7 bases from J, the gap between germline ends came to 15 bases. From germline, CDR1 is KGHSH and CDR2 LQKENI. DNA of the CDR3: TGTGCCAGCTCACCAGCGGGCGCGATTCAGAATGAGCAGTTCTTC. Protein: CASSPAGAIQNEQFF. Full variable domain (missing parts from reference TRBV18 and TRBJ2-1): NAGVMQNPRHLVRRRGQEARLRCSPMKGHSHVYWYRQLPEEGLKFMVYLQKENIIDESGMPKERFSAEFPKEGPSILRIQQVVRGDSAAYFCASSPAGAIQNEQFFGPGTRLTVL.